The source of this T cell receptor (beta chain) is a study of blood T cell repertoires in COVID-19 (dated by TCRdb to 2020 to 2021). In terms of the full investigation: Samples from collaborators originated in the United States, Italy and Spain and spanned both the acute and convalescent phases of COVID-19. The dataset comprised deeply sampled blood TCRbeta repertoires from subjects exposed to, actively infected with, or recovered from COVID-19. Samples were obtained from the ongoing ImmuneRACE study (first 160 participants) and from over 1,000 subjects provided by 6 global collaborators. The sample metadata nearly always contained a de-identified subject ID, COVID-19 status, age in years and sex. Where HLA class I and class II types were available, the types were taken from metadata supplied by the sample provider, not from assay-based typing. The prospective study material was composed of cDNA or gDNA derived from T cells, B-cell-depleted T cells, or PBMCs. The repertoires were made available in a free public database intended to serve as a resource for research on the immune response to SARS-CoV-2. Results the study describes overall, beyond this receptor: Clinical and demographic metadata were provided uncurated, with the amount varying by source and participant.

Collaborating institutions collected whole blood in K2EDTA tubes following their own protocols. For TCRbeta analysis, collaborators shipped samples as frozen whole blood, isolated PBMCs, or DNA extracted from either of those sample types. This clone was counted only a few times. Its antigen is currently not known. Per-base quality was not reported, and no clone a single base away is much larger than it. The immunoSEQ Assay, a bias-controlled multiplex PCR, was used to amplify TCRbeta CDR3 regions from genomic DNA. Turning to the authors' computational methods: Within the assay, amplification of reference gene primers was used to estimate how many nucleated cells each sample contained. To quantify the absolute abundance of each unique TCRbeta CDR3 rearrangement, sequence reads were collapsed and filtered. For each sample, productive Simpson clonality was calculated as the square root of Simpson's diversity index across productive rearrangements. TCRdb's version of the immuneACCESS table is confined to in-frame rearrangements and falls short of the full clone set. An unresolved V gene accounts for under half of the shortfall where checked; the remainder is of unknown origin. The DNA was the basis for D and trimming; V, J and clone size are from that table. The sample contains 100,000 to 150,000 clones, 70% to 80% of them found a single time. In total, the top ten clones hold under 3% of the sample.

The specimen was peripheral blood. The TCR sequence derives from a man aged 45 to 65 with acute or convalescent COVID-19.

The DNA reads as follows: TGTGCCAGTAGTATAGGTGCGGGACCCCATTACGAGCAGTACTTC. It is translated as CASSIGAGPHYEQYF. The sequence is built from TRBV19 and TRBJ2-7; TRBD2 is possibly the D segment (6 matching bases). As encoded in the germline V gene (reference sequence), CDR1 is LNHDA while CDR2 is SQIVND. From its cysteine to its phenylalanine, the CDR3 spans 15 amino acids. CDR3 DNA only is kept here, 45 bases in frame from base 1. Trimming takes 1 base from V and 4 bases from J, and the germline ends sit 14 bases apart.